Included here is one T cell receptor (beta chain) sequence, with context. Its specificity is not known. V gave up 4 bases and J gave up 5 bases; unmatched junction bases: 20. The CDR3 is 19 residues long. Germline CDR1 is MNHNS and CDR2 is SASEGT. These data come from a study of cytomegalovirus exposure and HLA in healthy donors. Study-level results: Accounts indicate the classifier identified cytomegalovirus status with strong specificity and sensitivity. Cytomegalovirus-associated status was assigned to approximately 160 TCR beta chains.

13 Jbeta primers and 60 Vbeta primers were used for the PCR. TCRdb keeps only in-frame clones here, not all; method: immunoSEQ multiplex PCR. This table holds about 180,000 clones, about four fifths found once. The TCR comes from a woman aged 30 to 39 in good health and CMV-seronegative. The V gene is TRBV6-1, the J gene TRBJ2-3, with 8 bases identical to TRBD2. The sequencing input was PBMCs. CDR3 residues: CASSVIGPNGGAMEDTQYF. DNA of the CDR3: TGTGCCAGCAGTGTCATTGGCCCGAACGGGGGGGCTATGGAAGATACGCAGTATTTT.